A single sample gave rise to the 27 T cell receptor beta chains below, sequenced in a study of blood T cell repertoires in COVID-19 (dated by TCRdb to about 2020). The method was the immunoSEQ multiplex PCR assay. Not all clones reach the TCRdb copy of this immuneACCESS table, which keeps in-frame sequences only. Checked studies attribute under half of the gap to unresolved V genes and leave the rest unexplained. The sample yields around 24,000 clones; roughly nine tenths were counted once. In total, the top ten clones hold roughly a quarter of the sample. Sequenced material: peripheral blood. Receptor source: a man between 65 and 85 years old with COVID-19, enrolled during active disease.

The gene calls are TRBV7-2 and TRBJ1-2; tentative D call: TRBD1 (5 bases). CDR3 size: 13 residues. Trimming shortened V by 1 base and J by 5 bases, and 8 bases separated the two germline ends. From germline, CDR1 is SGHTA and CDR2 FQGNSA. CDR3 sequence reads: CASSLVGDYGYTF. As DNA, the CDR3 is TGTGCCAGCAGCTTAGTAGGGGATTATGGCTACACCTTC.

The chain has TRBV27 and TRBJ1-1; D is uncertain. Between the trimmed V and J ends, which lost 3 bases and 7 bases, there was a span of 15 bases. The length of the CDR3 is 14 residues. Looked up from germline, CDR1 is MNHEY and CDR2 is SMNVEV (reference sequence). CDR3 sequence reads: CASSFNGGNGEAFF. Written as DNA, the CDR3 is TGTGCCAGCAGTTTTAATGGTGGTAACGGTGAAGCTTTCTTT.

The rearrangement links TRBV5-1 to TRBJ1-2; no firm D call. Trimming stripped 3 bases from V and 2 bases from J, with 11 bases between. The CDR3 is made up of 14 amino acids. CDR1 and CDR2 from the germline V gene are SGHRS and YFSETQ. CDR3 in DNA: TGCGCCAGCAGCTGGGAGCCTCCAAACTATGGCTACACCTTC. It yields the protein CASSWEPPNYGYTF.

This chain links TRBV30 with TRBJ2-7, with TRBD2 identical over 11 bases. Germline CDR1 reads GTSNPN; CDR2 reads SVGIG (reference sequence). V gave up 0 bases and J gave up 0 bases; unmatched junction bases: 7. This CDR3 spans 17 amino acids. The CDR3 DNA follows: TGTGCCTGGAGTGTACGTCTAGCGGGAGGAGTCTCCTACGAGCAGTACTTC. Its protein is CAWSVRLAGGVSYEQYF.

The chain links TRBV5-5 to TRBJ1-2; 10 bases align to TRBD1. The junction had 1 base not matched to a gene; V was cut back by 4 bases and J by 1 base. Germline CDR1 is SGHKS and CDR2 is YYEKEE (reference sequence). This CDR3 comprises 14 residues. The CDR3 loop reads CASSRDRGNYGYTF. Here the CDR3 DNA reads TGTGCCAGCAGCCGGGACAGGGGTAACTATGGCTACACCTTC. The full variable domain, with the rest looked up from reference TRBV5-5 and TRBJ1-2, is DAGVTQSPTHLIKTRGQQVTLRCSPISGHKSVSWYQQVLGQGPQFIFQYYEKEERGRGNFPDRFSARQFPNYSSELNVNALLLGDSALYLCASSRDRGNYGYTFGSGTRLTVV.

V usage is TRBV11-3 and J usage is TRBJ2-1; D is possibly TRBD2 (5 bases). V lost 0 bases, J lost 9 bases, and 6 bases lay in between. The CDR3 is made up of 12 amino acids. The germline V gene encodes CDR1 SGHNT and CDR2 YENEEA. This CDR3 reads CASSLEGSEQFF. CDR3 coding DNA: TGTGCCAGCAGCTTAGAAGGGAGTGAGCAGTTCTTC. The full variable domain, completed using reference TRBV11-3 and TRBJ2-1, is EAGVVQSPRYKIIEKKQPVAFWCNPISGHNTLYWYLQNLGQGPELLIRYENEEAVDDSQLPKDRFSAERLKGVDSTLKIQPAELGDSAVYLCASSLEGSEQFFGPGTRLTVL.

The chain recombines TRBV5-1 with TRBJ2-7; D is possibly TRBD1 (6 bases). The CDR3 totals 13 residues. In germline, CDR1 is SGHRS, CDR2 YFSETQ. V was trimmed by 4 bases and J by 2 bases, leaving 10 bases between them. The DNA of the CDR3 is TGCGCCAGCAGCCCCTGGACAGCCTACGAGCAGTACTTC. Protein sequence: CASSPWTAYEQYF.

This chain uses TRBV3-1 (or the pseudogene TRBV3-2) with TRBJ1-2; no firm D call. The V end lost 3 bases, the J end lost 6 bases, and 14 bases lay between the germline ends. The CDR3 spans 14 residues. The V gene's germline CDR1 is LGHDT and CDR2 YNNKEL (reference sequence). The chain's CDR3 is CASSQDGTRDGYTF. CDR3 bases: TGTGCCAGCAGCCAGGATGGCACCCGGGATGGCTACACCTTC.

J is TRBJ1-2 and V is TRBV14; TRBD1 matches 9 bases. V was pared by 1 base and J by 4 bases, with 4 bases of the junction left unmatched. Germline CDR1 is SGHDN and CDR2 is FVKESK. This CDR3 comprises 15 residues. The CDR3 region has the DNA TGTGCCAGCAGCCAAGGGGGACAGGGCTTCTATGGCTACACCTTC. This codes for CASSQGGQGFYGYTF. Variable domain in full (rest from reference TRBV14 and TRBJ1-2): EAGVTQFPSHSVIEKGQTVTLRCDPISGHDNLYWYRRVMGKEIKFLLHFVKESKQDESGMPNNRFLAERTGGTYSTLKVQPAELEDSGVYFCASSQGGQGFYGYTFGSGTRLTVV.

This chain links TRBV20-1 with TRBJ1-6, with a weak D call TRBD1 (5 bases). The CDR3 is made up of 11 amino acids. Germline CDR1 DFQATT, CDR2 SNEGSKA (reference sequence). The V and J ends lost 6 bases and 9 bases respectively, with 9 bases between them. The chain's CDR3 is CSAGRGSPLHF. DNA of the CDR3: TGCAGTGCAGGGAGGGGTTCACCCCTCCACTTT.

The J gene is TRBJ2-3, the V gene TRBV6-5; tentatively, D is TRBD2 (5 bases). There are 15 residues in the CDR3. Trimming left V 6 bases short and J 4 bases short, with 17 bases between. Germline CDR1 MNHEY, CDR2 SVGAGI. The chain's CDR3 is CASSGKLPPPDTQYF. The CDR3 DNA reads as TGTGCCAGCAGCGGGAAGTTACCCCCCCCAGATACGCAGTATTTT.

This chain connects TRBV29-1 to TRBJ2-7; 9 bases map to TRBD1. CDR3 size: 13 residues. CDR1 and CDR2 from the germline V gene are SQVTM and ANQGSEA. V lost 6 bases, J lost 3 bases, and 6 bases stayed unmatched. DNA for the CDR3: TGCAGCGTGAGATCGGGACAGGGCTACGAGCAGTACTTC. Encoded protein: CSVRSGQGYEQYF.

The DNA of the CDR3 is TGTGCCAGCAGTTACTCGGGACAGGGGAGCACCGGGGAGCTGTTTTTT. Translated, it gives CASSYSGQGSTGELFF. The V and J genes are TRBV6-6 and TRBJ2-2; 10 nucleotides line up with TRBD1. In germline, CDR1 is MNHNY, CDR2 SVGAGI (reference sequence). J was trimmed by 4 bases and V by 0 bases; bases with no gene match: 2. The CDR3 is 16 amino acids.

The chain's CDR3 is CASTSGGGTEAFF. The DNA for the CDR3 is TGTGCCAGCACCTCCGGGGGGGGGACTGAAGCTTTCTTT. The V call is TRBV3-1 (or the pseudogene TRBV3-2), the J call TRBJ1-1; weak D call: TRBD1 (5 bases). The CDR3 is made up of 13 amino acids. The V end lost 7 bases, the J end lost 5 bases, and 14 bases lay between the germline ends. Germline V gene data show CDR1 as LGHDT and CDR2 as YNNKEL (reference sequence).

This clone was counted a single time. This chain links TRBV4-2 with TRBJ2-7; the match to TRBD2 covers 7 bases. The germline gives CDR1 LGHNA, CDR2 YNFKEQ. V was pared by 4 bases and J by 1 base, with 7 bases of the junction left unmatched. This CDR3 contains 15 residues. The CDR3 reads CASSLLAGDSYEQYF. As DNA, the CDR3 is TGTGCCAGCAGCCTCCTCGCGGGAGATTCCTACGAGCAGTACTTC.

This chain links TRBV5-4 with TRBJ1-5; 10 bases fit TRBD1. The germline gives CDR1 SGHNT, CDR2 YYREEE (reference sequence). This CDR3 has 14 residues. The trim removed 4 bases at V and 8 bases at J, leaving 6 bases unmatched. In DNA form, the CDR3 reads TGTGCCAGCAGCACAGGACAGGGGGGTGAGCCCCAGCATTTT. This sequence encodes CASSTGQGGEPQHF.

The J gene is TRBJ1-4, the V gene TRBV12-5; TRBD1 agrees at 7 bases. With V trimmed by 2 bases and J by 7 bases, 13 bases remained unmatched. CDR3 length equals 17 residues. In germline, CDR1 is LGHNT, CDR2 FRNRAP. The CDR3 nucleotides read TGTGCTAGTGGTTTGACAAGCGTGGGGACAGATGGTGAAAAACTGTTTTTT. Protein: CASGLTSVGTDGEKLFF.

The J gene is TRBJ1-1, the V gene TRBV5-1, with 7 bases lining up with TRBD1. The CDR3 runs 14 residues. Germline V gives CDR1 SGHRS, CDR2 YFSETQ. With 4 bases clipped from V and 0 bases from J, the junction kept 3 bases outside the gene matches. The CDR3 loop reads CASSGQVLNTEAFF. CDR3 coding DNA: TGCGCCAGCAGCGGACAGGTCCTGAACACTGAAGCTTTCTTT.

This chain links TRBV12-3 or TRBV12-4 with TRBJ2-7; D may be TRBD2 (6 bases). V shed 3 bases and J shed 6 bases, with 9 bases lying between them. CDR3 size: 12 residues. The CDR3 is CASSFSAGEQYF. As DNA, the CDR3 is TGTGCCAGCAGTTTTTCAGCGGGCGAGCAGTACTTC.

This chain joins TRBV13 and TRBJ2-5; D not certain. Germline V gene data show CDR1 as PRHDT and CDR2 as FYEKMQ (reference sequence). The length of the CDR3 is 12 residues. V was trimmed by 5 bases and J by 4 bases, leaving 8 bases between them. DNA for the CDR3: TGTGCCAGCAGCAGAAGCGCAGAGACCCAGTACTTC. It is translated as CASSRSAETQYF.

Only one count was recorded for this clone. The V gene is TRBV7-9, the J gene TRBJ2-1; TRBD2 is a possible D gene (5 bases). The V gene's germline CDR1 is SEHNR and CDR2 FQNEAQ (reference sequence). The CDR3 extends over 15 amino acids. V was shortened by 5 bases and J by 0 bases, with 11 bases between the two germline ends. This CDR3 is CASSISVHSYNEQFF. CDR3 DNA: TGTGCCAGCAGCATTAGCGTGCACTCCTACAATGAGCAGTTCTTC.

In this sample, this clone turned up once. This chain uses TRBV19 with TRBJ2-5; 7 bases match TRBD2. Germline V gene lookup returns CDR1 LNHDA and CDR2 SQIVND (reference sequence). This CDR3 comprises 16 residues. Trimming took 7 bases from V and 3 from J; bases not matched to a gene: 14. The CDR3 region has the DNA TGTGCCAGTACCTCAGGGAACCGTCGGGGGGAAGAGACCCAGTACTTC. It is translated as CASTSGNRRGEETQYF.

The chain's CDR3 is CASSTGLASYNEQFF. As DNA, the CDR3 is TGTGCCAGTAGTACGGGACTAGCTTCTTACAATGAGCAGTTCTTC. This chain joins TRBV19 and TRBJ2-1; TRBD2 agrees at 9 bases. The CDR3 runs 15 residues. CDR1 and CDR2 from the germline V gene are LNHDA and SQIVND (reference sequence). The junction had 5 bases not matched to a gene; V was cut back by 4 bases and J by 4 bases. Filled out from reference TRBV19 and TRBJ2-1, the complete variable domain reads DGGITQSPKYLFRKEGQNVTLSCEQNLNHDAMYWYRQDPGQGLRLIYYSQIVNDFQKGDIAEGYSVSREKKESFPLTVTSAQKNPTAFYLCASSTGLASYNEQFFGPGTRLTVL.

The J gene is TRBJ2-1, the V gene TRBV24-1; 8 bases match TRBD2. Trimming at V came to 5 bases and at J to 0 bases, leaving 8 bases not matched to a gene. CDR3 length equals 17 residues. Per germline, CDR1 KGHDR and CDR2 SFDVKD. The CDR3 DNA reads TGTGCCACCAGTGGCTCTAGCGGGCTTAGCTCCTACAATGAGCAGTTCTTC. This sequence encodes CATSGSSGLSSYNEQFF.

This sequence joins TRBV5-4 and TRBJ2-7; tentatively, D is TRBD2 (7 bases). Germline loops: CDR1 SGHNT, CDR2 YYREEE (reference sequence). This CDR3 is 15 amino acids long. Deletions cut 3 bases from V and 4 bases from J, with 17 bases between. Here the CDR3 reads CASSWGQGGFYEQYF. As DNA, the CDR3 is TGTGCCAGCAGCTGGGGGCAGGGAGGGTTTTACGAGCAGTACTTC.

This chain joins TRBV4-1 and TRBJ2-3; 16 positions match TRBD2. The CDR3 covers 18 residues. Per the germline V gene, CDR1 is MGHRA and CDR2 is YSYEKL. The V gene end was trimmed by 4 bases and the J gene end by 4 bases; junction bases not matched to a gene: 8. The CDR3 nucleotides read TGCGCCAGCAGCCCGGCGGGGGGACTAGCGGGAGGGCCAGATACGCAGTATTTT. Translation gives CASSPAGGLAGGPDTQYF.

This clone was seen a single time. The V and J genes are TRBV7-9 and TRBJ1-2, with D tentatively TRBD1 (5 bases). The CDR3 is 16 residues long. CDR1 and CDR2 from the germline V gene are SEHNR and FQNEAQ (reference sequence). V lost 3 bases and J 6 bases, leaving 20 bases between the germline ends. CDR3 in amino acids: CASSFELWTDTNGYTF. The CDR3 coding sequence is TGTGCCAGCAGCTTTGAGCTTTGGACGGACACTAATGGCTACACCTTC.